Sequencing of this T cell receptor beta chain was carried out in a study of somatic mutations in cytotoxic T cells in rheumatoid arthritis. Whole-study results and caveats: Measurement of CD8+ T-cell clonality revealed no significant difference between rheumatoid arthritis patients and age-matched healthy controls. For about an eighth of the roughly 60 patients, a single CD8+ clone accounted for more than 20% of CD8+ cells.

In the case of this clone: Antigen specificity is unknown.

Sequenced by immunoSEQ multiplex PCR; TCRdb stores in-frame clones only, minus some. The sample yields about 11,000 clones, about 68% seen once. Sequenced input: CD8+ T cells sorted from blood. This sequence originates from a man between 65 and 80 years old in good health.

The CDR3 nucleotides are TGTGCCAGCAGCGCCTTGACCACAGATACGCAGTATTTT. It translates to CASSALTTDTQYF. The chain joins TRBV9 to TRBJ2-3, with unresolved D. Germline assignment: CDR1 SGDLS and CDR2 YYNGEE. This CDR3 spans 13 amino acids. Trimming stripped 3 bases from V and 2 bases from J, with 7 bases between.